Sequencing of this T cell receptor beta chain was carried out in a study of T cells after yellow fever vaccination. Whole-study results and caveats: Post-booster samples contained most primary-vaccination clones (approximately 96% CD4, 88% CD8).

UMIs were added to TCR cDNA along with a universal primer site when it was made by 5'RACE template switching. TCRdb recomputed calls from the 5' RACE reads with MiXCR, one row per CDR3 protein. The table has 230,000 or so distinct CDR3 sequences, roughly 3.7% seen once. V was pared by 1 base and J by 8 bases, with 5 bases of the junction left unmatched. Germline CDR1 and CDR2: SQVTM and ANQGSEA. The CDR3 covers 14 residues. This clonotype was found many times. No antigen is known for it. This receptor was obtained from a young man who received the YFV17D yellow fever vaccine. The chain recombines TRBV29-1 with TRBJ2-3, with TRBD2 matching over 11 bases. Specimen: PBMCs, collected 15 days after the yellow fever booster vaccination. DNA of the CDR3: TGCAGCGTTGAAGCACTAGCGGGGGTAGCTACGCAGTATTTT. This encodes CSVEALAGVATQYF.